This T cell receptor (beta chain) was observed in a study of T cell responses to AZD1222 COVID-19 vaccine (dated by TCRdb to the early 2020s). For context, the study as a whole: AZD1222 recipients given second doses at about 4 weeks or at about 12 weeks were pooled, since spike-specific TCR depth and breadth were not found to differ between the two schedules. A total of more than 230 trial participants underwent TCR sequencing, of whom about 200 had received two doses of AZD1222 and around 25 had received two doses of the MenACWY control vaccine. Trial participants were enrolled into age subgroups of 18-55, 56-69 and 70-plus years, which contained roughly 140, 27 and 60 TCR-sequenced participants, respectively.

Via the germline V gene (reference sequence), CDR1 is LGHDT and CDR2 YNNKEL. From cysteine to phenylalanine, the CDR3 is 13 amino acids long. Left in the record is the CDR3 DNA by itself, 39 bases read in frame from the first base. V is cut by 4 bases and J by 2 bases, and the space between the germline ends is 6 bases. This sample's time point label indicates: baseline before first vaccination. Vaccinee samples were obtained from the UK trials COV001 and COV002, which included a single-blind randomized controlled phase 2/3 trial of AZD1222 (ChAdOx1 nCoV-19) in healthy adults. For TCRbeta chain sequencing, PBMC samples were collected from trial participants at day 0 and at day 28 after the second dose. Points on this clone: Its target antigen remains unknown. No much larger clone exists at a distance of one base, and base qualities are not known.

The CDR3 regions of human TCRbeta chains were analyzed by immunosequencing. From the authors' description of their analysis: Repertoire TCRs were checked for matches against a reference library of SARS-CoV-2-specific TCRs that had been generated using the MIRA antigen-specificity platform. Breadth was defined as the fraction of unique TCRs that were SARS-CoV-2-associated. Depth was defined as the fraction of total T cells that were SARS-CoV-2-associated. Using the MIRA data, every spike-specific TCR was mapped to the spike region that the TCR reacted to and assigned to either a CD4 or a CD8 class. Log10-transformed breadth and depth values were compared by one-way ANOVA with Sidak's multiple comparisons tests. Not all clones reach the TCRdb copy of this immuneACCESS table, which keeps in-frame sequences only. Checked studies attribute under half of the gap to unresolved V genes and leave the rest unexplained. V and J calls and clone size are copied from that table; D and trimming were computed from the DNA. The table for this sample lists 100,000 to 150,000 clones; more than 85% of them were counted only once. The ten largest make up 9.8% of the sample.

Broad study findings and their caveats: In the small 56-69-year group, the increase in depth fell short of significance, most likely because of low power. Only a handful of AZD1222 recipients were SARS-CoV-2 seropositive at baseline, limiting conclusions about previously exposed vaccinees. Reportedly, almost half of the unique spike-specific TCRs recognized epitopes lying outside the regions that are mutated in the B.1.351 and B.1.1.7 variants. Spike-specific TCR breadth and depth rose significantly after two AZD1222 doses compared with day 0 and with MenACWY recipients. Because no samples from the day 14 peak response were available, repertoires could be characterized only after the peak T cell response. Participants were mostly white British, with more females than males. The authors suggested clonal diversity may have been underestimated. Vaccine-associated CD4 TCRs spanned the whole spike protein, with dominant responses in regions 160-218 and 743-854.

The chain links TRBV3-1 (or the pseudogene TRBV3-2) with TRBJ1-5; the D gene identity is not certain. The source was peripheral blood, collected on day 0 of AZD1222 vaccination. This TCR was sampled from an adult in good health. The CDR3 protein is CASSRSGNQPQHF. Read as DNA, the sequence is TGTGCCAGCAGCCGATCGGGCAATCAGCCCCAGCATTTT.